This T cell receptor (beta chain) was identified in a study of blood T cell repertoires in COVID-19. Study details: T cells, B-cell-depleted T cells, or PBMCs supplied cDNA or gDNA.

Data came from immunoSEQ multiplex PCR; TCRdb stores just in-frame clones and leaves some out. Of 75,000 to 95,000 clones in the sample, around 74% were seen once. Seattle patients were enrolled while actively infected and followed longitudinally. The material sequenced was peripheral blood. The TCR was taken from a man aged 65 to 79 with COVID-19, enrolled during active disease.

The CDR3 coding sequence is TGTGCCAGCAGTTTTGGACTAGCGGGATCCTACGAGCAGTACTTC. Amino acid sequence: CASSFGLAGSYEQYF. The chain joins TRBV28 to TRBJ2-7; 12 nucleotides match TRBD2. The ends lost 3 bases at V and 1 base at J; junction bases unmatched: 1. The length of the CDR3 is 15 residues. CDR1 and CDR2 (germline): MDHEN, SYDVKM.